Presented here are 8 T cell receptor beta chains from one specimen sequenced in a study of T cell changes during pregnancy in multiple sclerosis. Repertoires were generated with immunoSEQ multiplex PCR, while TCRdb's copy carries only in-frame clones and drops some. The sample lists about 30,000 clones, roughly nine tenths occurring once. Specimen: CD8+ T cells from peripheral blood mononuclear cells, collected before pregnancy. All receptors come from a female donor with multiple sclerosis, enrolled in a pregnancy study.

This clone was detected a few times. The CDR3 DNA reads as TGTGCCACCAGCCTCCCCTTGGCCCAACTAGTATACAATGAGCAGTTCTTC. It specifies CATSLPLAQLVYNEQFF. The V and J genes are TRBV15 and TRBJ2-1, with D maybe TRBD2 (5 bases). The CDR3 contains 17 residues. The germline V and J ends were trimmed by 5 bases and 4 bases, with 21 bases remaining between them. CDR1 and CDR2 from the germline V gene are LNHNV and YYDKDF (reference sequence).

By share, this clone counts as medium-sized. A junction end diverges from the germline sequence, so it may reflect a read error. The rearrangement joins TRBV5-4 to TRBJ1-2, with a tentative D call TRBD1 (5 bases). Germline CDR1 reads SGHNT; CDR2 reads YYREEE (reference sequence). CDR3 length equals 14 residues. CDR3 DNA sequence: TGTGCCAGCAGTTTGGGCGGGACCTCGGGTGGCTACACCTTC. Translating it yields CASSLGGTSGGYTF.

The chain recombines TRBV27 with TRBJ2-1, with 7 bases lining up with TRBD2. CDR1 MNHEY and CDR2 SMNVEV come from the germline V gene (reference sequence). This CDR3 spans 14 amino acids. The V segment lost 3 bases and the J segment 8 bases; nucleotides outside the gene matches: 7. For the CDR3, the DNA is TGTGCCAGCAGTTTTTTACTAGCGATGGATGAGCAGTTCTTC. Encoded protein: CASSFLLAMDEQFF.

The chain couples TRBV4-1 to TRBJ2-7, with a weak D call TRBD1 (6 bases). Trimming removed 4 bases at V and 3 bases at J, with 10 bases between. Germline loops: CDR1 MGHRA, CDR2 YSYEKL. The CDR3 covers 13 residues. The CDR3 DNA sequence: TGCGCCAGCAGCCCCAGGGGTAACTACGAGCAGTACTTC. It specifies CASSPRGNYEQYF.

The chain is built from TRBV4-3 and TRBJ1-2; 7 bases map to TRBD1. CDR1 is LGHNA and CDR2 is YSLEER in the germline V gene. With 0 bases clipped from V and 4 bases from J, the junction kept 8 bases outside the gene matches. This CDR3 comprises 16 residues. The CDR3 is CASSQDGRQGIYGYTF. The CDR3 DNA sequence: TGCGCCAGCAGCCAAGATGGGAGACAGGGAATCTATGGCTACACCTTC.

The rearrangement joins TRBV5-1 to TRBJ1-1, with D unresolved. The CDR3 covers 14 residues. V was pared by 4 bases and J by 0 bases, with 10 bases between. Germline CDR1 is SGHRS and CDR2 is YFSETQ. The chain's CDR3 is CASSDADMNTEAFF. CDR3 sequence (DNA): TGCGCCAGCAGCGACGCAGACATGAACACTGAAGCTTTCTTT.

The chain recombines TRBV30 with TRBJ1-5, with D perhaps TRBD1 (5 bases). Per germline, CDR1 GTSNPN and CDR2 SVGIG (reference sequence). With 0 bases removed from V and 7 bases from J, the gap between germline ends came to 13 bases. This CDR3 has 14 amino acids. The DNA of the CDR3 is TGTGCCTGGAGTGTAGCGGGGGACGGGCAGCCCCAGCATTTT. Translated, it gives CAWSVAGDGQPQHF.

V gene TRBV11-2 combines with J gene TRBJ2-7, with D tentatively TRBD1 (5 bases). Looked up from germline, CDR1 is SGHAT and CDR2 is FQNNGV. Trimming left V 5 bases short and J 0 bases short, with 11 bases between. This CDR3 has 14 amino acids. The CDR3 here is CASSHSTGSYEQYF. The CDR3 DNA reads TGTGCCAGCAGCCATTCTACAGGCTCCTACGAGCAGTACTTC.